Below are 12 T cell receptor beta chains sequenced from a single sample in a study of control samples from healthy donors and cancer patients. The method was immunoSEQ multiplex PCR; TCRdb's version includes in-frame clones alone and lacks a portion of them. This table has about 120,000 clones, just over 90% appearing once. Sequences were obtained from blood. These receptor sequences come from a woman aged 18-29 years in good health.

CDR3 nucleotides: TGTGCCAGCAGCTTGGCTTGGTTGGACGAGCAGTACTTC. This codes for CASSLAWLDEQYF. The V call is TRBV7-9, the J call TRBJ2-7; D ambiguous. There are 13 residues in the CDR3. The germline CDR1 and CDR2 sequences are SEHNR and FQNEAQ (reference sequence). The germline V and J ends were trimmed by 3 bases and 5 bases, with 11 bases remaining between them.

The chain employs TRBV2 and TRBJ2-4, with 11 positions matching TRBD2. CDR1 SNHLY and CDR2 FYNNEI come from the germline V gene. Trimming removed 8 bases from V and 2 bases from J; junction bases left unmatched: 11. CDR3 size: 17 residues. The CDR3 DNA sequence: TGTGCCAGCCGGAGGGCACTAGCGGGGGACCCCAAAAACATTCAGTACTTC. Protein product: CASRRALAGDPKNIQYF.

A remark on this clone: One junction end does not reproduce the germline sequence, and a read error may be involved. The J gene is TRBJ1-1, the V gene TRBV7-2; D uncertain. Germline CDR1 is SGHTA and CDR2 is FQGNSA. The CDR3 covers 13 residues. The CDR3 region is CASSNRFGAEAFF. In DNA, the CDR3 is TGTGCCAGCAGCAATCGGTTCGGTGCTGAGGCTTTCTTT.

V and J are TRBV7-2 and TRBJ1-1; D gene ambiguous. Trimming left V 2 bases short and J 11 bases short, with 21 bases between. The CDR3 runs 15 residues. Germline V gene sequence: CDR1 SGHTA, CDR2 FQGNSA. CDR3 in DNA: TGTGCCAGCAGCTTATATGACGGGTCTGCTATAATTGCTTTCTTT. It is translated as CASSLYDGSAIIAFF.

The chain combines TRBV2 with TRBJ2-3; D ambiguous. Germline V gene sequence: CDR1 SNHLY, CDR2 FYNNEI. The CDR3 is 13 residues long. V was cut by 6 bases and J by 6 bases, with 13 bases left in between. The CDR3 spells CASRGSGPDTQYF. CDR3 nucleotides: TGTGCCAGCAGAGGATCCGGCCCGGATACGCAGTATTTT.

This clone was picked up a small number of times. CDR3 residues: CASKGTGVNTEAFF. The CDR3 bases are TGTGCCAGCAAGGGAACAGGGGTGAACACTGAAGCTTTCTTT. The gene calls are TRBV7-9 and TRBJ1-1, with 7 bases aligning to TRBD1. CDR1 is SEHNR and CDR2 is FQNEAQ in the germline V gene (reference sequence). V lost 7 bases, J lost 0 bases, and 5 bases stayed unmatched. This CDR3 region has 14 residues.

This chain connects TRBV27 to TRBJ2-2; 10 positions match TRBD1. The CDR3 has 16 amino acids. Trimming at V came to 2 bases and at J to 5 bases, leaving 5 bases not matched to a gene. Germline assignment: CDR1 MNHEY and CDR2 SMNVEV (reference sequence). The CDR3 sequence: CASSLRQGASTGELFF. The CDR3 DNA reads TGTGCCAGCAGTTTAAGACAGGGGGCGTCGACCGGGGAGCTGTTTTTT.

The V gene is TRBV7-9, the J gene TRBJ2-1, with a weak D call TRBD1 (7 bases). CDR3 length: 15 residues. From germline, CDR1 is SEHNR and CDR2 FQNEAQ (reference sequence). Trimming removed 4 bases at V and 5 bases at J, with 15 bases between. CDR3 amino acids: CASSSYRGGDNEQFF. As DNA, the CDR3 is TGTGCCAGCAGCTCCTACAGGGGAGGCGACAATGAGCAGTTCTTC.

The J gene is TRBJ1-5, the V gene TRBV13; 7 bases agree with TRBD1. Germline V gene data show CDR1 as PRHDT and CDR2 as FYEKMQ (reference sequence). V shed 3 bases, J shed 4 bases, and the junction held 15 bases outside the gene matches. The CDR3 has 18 amino acids. Written as DNA, the CDR3 is TGTGCCAGCAGCTTCCAGGGGGGCGACGATAGGAGGAATCAGCCCCAGCATTTT. Amino acids: CASSFQGGDDRRNQPQHF.

The genes are TRBV15 and TRBJ2-2, with TRBD1 matching 11 bases. Germline CDR1 LNHNV, CDR2 YYDKDF (reference sequence). CDR3 size: 20 residues. V lost 0 bases to trimming and J lost 3 bases; unmatched junction nucleotides: 12. The CDR3 sequence: CATSRDCGDRGYRDTGELFF. The CDR3 bases are TGTGCCACCAGCAGAGATTGTGGGGACAGGGGGTATCGGGACACCGGGGAGCTGTTTTTT.

This chain joins TRBV19 and TRBJ1-2; tentatively, D is TRBD1 (6 bases). V was pared by 3 bases and J by 3 bases, with 11 bases between. The CDR3 extends over 14 amino acids. Germline V CDR1 and CDR2: LNHDA, SQIVND (reference sequence). The CDR3 region has the DNA TGTGCCAGTAGTATTTGGGGGCCCGACTATGGCTACACCTTC. Its translation: CASSIWGPDYGYTF.

The chain carries TRBV27 and TRBJ2-1; 8 bases agree with TRBD2. This CDR3 has 15 residues. V shed 4 bases, J shed 7 bases, and the junction held 9 bases outside the gene matches. Germline lookup yields CDR1 MNHEY and CDR2 SMNVEV (reference sequence). Written as DNA, the CDR3 is TGTGCCAGCAGTTCCCCGGGACTAGGGAAAAATGAGCAGTTCTTC. The encoded protein is CASSSPGLGKNEQFF.